This entry concerns a single TCR beta chain. Its cognate antigen is unknown. The source of the sample is a study of cytomegalovirus exposure and HLA in healthy donors. The wider study: Unique TCRs from HLA-typed donors, 75 million to 100 million of them, were held in an early data release. Findings and limits, study-wide: In a later analysis, donors in an Asian-associated ancestry cluster reportedly had fewer N-insertions in productive TCRs than the cohort mean.

The PCR employed 60 Vbeta primers together with 13 Jbeta primers. TCRdb keeps only in-frame clones here, not all; method: immunoSEQ multiplex PCR. The data hold about 200,000 clones, with 79% observed a single time. The CDR3 sequence is 15 residues long. Germline V CDR1 and CDR2: MNHNS, SASEGT. The V and J ends lost 6 bases and 3 bases, in that order; junction bases with no gene match: 10. This chain joins TRBV6-1 and TRBJ2-7, with TRBD1 matching over 8 bases. The sequenced sample was PBMCs. The receptor's source is a woman in her twenties or thirties in good health and CMV-seropositive. DNA of the CDR3: TGTGCCAGCAGCCCCCGTCTGGGACAGGACTACGAGCAGTACTTC. This encodes CASSPRLGQDYEQYF.